This T cell receptor beta chain was profiled in a study of T cell repertoires in cytomegalovirus infection. TCRdb reanalysed the reads using MiXCR and keeps one entry per CDR3 protein. The sample carries nearly 650,000 distinct CDR3 sequences, about 24% recorded once. This clonotype was found a few times. What was sequenced was CD8+ T cells from PBMCs. This clonotype was obtained from a human donor in good health (CMV status not recorded). Some clones in this sample may be carry-over from other donors' samples.

This chain's CDR3 is CASSLPLGTAPSYEQYF. The CDR3 DNA reads as TGTGCCAGCAGCTTGCCCCTCGGGACAGCGCCAAGCTACGAGCAGTACTTC. The V call is TRBV7-9, the J call TRBJ2-7; TRBD1 matches 7 bases. Germline V gene sequence: CDR1 SEHNR, CDR2 FQNEAQ (reference sequence). Germline trimming cut 3 bases from V and 3 bases from J; bases unmatched to any gene: 14. The CDR3 has 17 amino acids.